This record covers a single T cell receptor (beta chain). The V end was cut by 6 bases, the J end by 0 bases, with 12 bases between. The CDR3 is 15 residues long. Germline assignment: CDR1 MNHEY and CDR2 SVGAGI. Here immunoSEQ multiplex PCR was the method, and the copy in TCRdb shows in-frame clones only, minus some. The data hold approximately 83,000 clones, with around 76% observed a single time. The data derive from a study of radiotherapy plus CTLA-4 blockade in lung cancer. The chain combines TRBV6-5 with TRBJ1-5; D is perhaps TRBD1 (6 bases). The sequencing here drew on peripheral blood, taken from a patient treated with radiotherapy plus ipilimumab. The TCR sequence derives from a human donor with non-small cell lung cancer who had a partial response to radiotherapy plus ipilimumab. Some clones in this sample may be carry-over from other donors' samples. CDR3 region: CASRSGQRSNQPQHF. The CDR3 nucleotides read TGTGCCAGCAGATCCGGACAGCGTAGCAATCAGCCCCAGCATTTT.